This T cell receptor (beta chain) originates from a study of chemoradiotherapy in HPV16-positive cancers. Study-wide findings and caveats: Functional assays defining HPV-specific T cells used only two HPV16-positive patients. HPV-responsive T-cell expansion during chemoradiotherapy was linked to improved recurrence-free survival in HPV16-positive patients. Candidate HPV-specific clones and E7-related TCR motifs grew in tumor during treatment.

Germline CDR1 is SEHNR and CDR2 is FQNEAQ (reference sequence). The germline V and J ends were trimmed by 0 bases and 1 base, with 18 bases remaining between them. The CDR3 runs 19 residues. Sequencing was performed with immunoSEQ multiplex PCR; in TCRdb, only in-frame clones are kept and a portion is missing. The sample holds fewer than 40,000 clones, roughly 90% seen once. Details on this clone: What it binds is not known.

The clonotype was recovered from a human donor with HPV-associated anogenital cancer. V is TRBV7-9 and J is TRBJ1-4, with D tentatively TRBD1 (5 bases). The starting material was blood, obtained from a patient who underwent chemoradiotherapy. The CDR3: CASSLAVSGGRGTNEKLFF. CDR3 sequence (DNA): TGTGCCAGCAGCTTAGCGGTCTCGGGGGGTCGAGGAACTAATGAAAAACTGTTTTTT.